This TCR beta chain derives from a study of post-analysis software for immune sequencing data. The study's findings and limits: Roughly five TRBV segments appeared more often in patients than in controls, and TRBV5-6, TRBV5-1 and TRBV20-1 were among these.

The CDR3 is 15 amino acids. Germline V gives CDR1 SGHRS, CDR2 YFSETQ. As for this clonotype: Its antigen remains unknown. The junction and the germline gene differ at one end; a read error may be behind it.

Unique molecular identifiers tagged the TCR beta cDNA libraries. Researchers reported some 500,000 cDNA molecules coming from about 0.98 to 11 million T cells. TCRdb called the PCR reads again in MiXCR, with one record for every CDR3 protein. This table holds 700,000 to 900,000 distinct CDR3 sequences, about 45% found once. The sequenced material came from blood. The V gene is TRBV5-1, the J gene TRBJ1-2, with TRBD1 as a possible D gene (5 bases). The source of this sequence is a girl aged 10 to 17 with multiple sclerosis. CDR3: CASSLGQGGNYGYTF. DNA of the CDR3: TGTGCCAGCAGTTTAGGGCAGGGTGGCAACTATGGCTACACCTTC. The full variable domain, its missing parts supplied by reference TRBV5-1 and TRBJ1-2, is KAGVTQTPRYLIKTRGQQVTLSCSPISGHRSVSWYQQTPGQGLQFLFEYFSETQRNKGNFPGRFSGRQFSNSRSEMNVSTLELGDSALYLCASSLGQGGNYGYTFGSGTRLTVV.